These 9 T cell receptor beta chains were all obtained from the same sample, sequenced in a study of blood T cell repertoires in COVID-19. The repertoire was sequenced with immunoSEQ multiplex PCR; TCRdb's copy has only in-frame clones and lacks some. The data hold about 81,000 clones, with around 80% observed a single time. Sequenced: peripheral blood. The receptor set was obtained from a human donor in a cohort sampled during active COVID-19.

The CDR3: CASSVLPGQGAVNEKLFF. The CDR3, as DNA: TGTGCCAGTAGTGTTCTACCGGGACAGGGGGCCGTAAATGAAAAACTGTTTTTT. V is TRBV19 and J is TRBJ1-4, with TRBD1 identical over 12 bases. Germline V gives CDR1 LNHDA, CDR2 SQIVND (reference sequence). Trimming cost V 5 bases and J 5 bases; bases outside gene matches: 12. The CDR3 is 18 residues long.

The V gene is TRBV7-9, the J gene TRBJ2-7; a possible D gene is TRBD1 (6 bases). CDR3 size: 13 residues. Germline values: CDR1 SEHNR, CDR2 FQNEAQ (reference sequence). The ends were cut back, 5 bases at V and 6 bases at J, with 14 bases in the middle. The CDR3 is CASSAFLGGEQYF. The CDR3 coding sequence is TGTGCCAGCAGCGCCTTTCTAGGGGGCGAGCAGTACTTC.

The chain has TRBV3-1 (or the pseudogene TRBV3-2) and TRBJ1-3; tentative D call: TRBD1 (5 bases). The CDR3 consists of 14 residues. Germline CDR1 is LGHDT and CDR2 is YNNKEL (reference sequence). V was pared by 6 bases and J by 2 bases, with 11 bases between. CDR3 nucleotides: TGTGCCAGCAGTTCTACAGGAGCTGGAAACACCATATATTTT. Its translation: CASSSTGAGNTIYF.

The chain uses TRBV25-1 and TRBJ1-1; TRBD1 matches 9 bases. Losses at the gene ends were 7 bases for V and 5 bases for J; bases not matched to a gene: 11. Per germline, CDR1 MGHDK and CDR2 SYGVNS. The CDR3 spans 15 residues. Written as DNA, the CDR3 is TGTGCCAGCACCGGGACAGGGAAGAGGATAACTGAAGCTTTCTTT. Amino acids: CASTGTGKRITEAFF.

The CDR3 nucleotides read TGTGCCAGCAGCCACGGGGTTTTGGGCGGCTACACCTTC. It yields the protein CASSHGVLGGYTF. The chain links TRBV14 to TRBJ1-2; D not certain. Trimming left V 3 bases short and J 8 bases short, with 13 bases between. Per germline, CDR1 SGHDN and CDR2 FVKESK. This CDR3 is built from 13 residues.

V is TRBV6-5 and J is TRBJ1-3, with 8 nucleotides matching TRBD1. V gave up 5 bases and J gave up 1 base; unmatched junction bases: 1. This CDR3 has 14 residues. The germline gives CDR1 MNHEY, CDR2 SVGAGI. As DNA, the CDR3 is TGTGCCAGCAGTAGGGACAGGTCTGGAAACACCATATATTTT. Translation gives CASSRDRSGNTIYF.

Here the CDR3 reads CASSGQMNGYTF. The CDR3 nucleotides are TGTGCCAGCAGTGGACAGATGAATGGCTACACCTTC. The rearrangement links TRBV2 to TRBJ1-2, with a possible D match to TRBD1 (5 bases). Trimming shortened V by 4 bases and J by 6 bases, and 9 bases separated the two germline ends. Germline CDR1 and CDR2: SNHLY and FYNNEI. The CDR3 is 12 residues long.

CDR3 sequence: CASSTQKLNNSPLHF. The DNA for the CDR3 is TGTGCCAGCTCAACACAGAAACTGAACAATTCACCCCTCCACTTT. This chain connects TRBV18 to TRBJ1-6; D is unresolved. V dropped 5 bases and J dropped 7 bases, with 15 bases sitting between them. Germline V gives CDR1 KGHSH, CDR2 LQKENI. CDR3 length: 15 residues.

The chain couples TRBV7-2 to TRBJ1-1, with TRBD1 matching over 7 bases. The CDR3 spans 15 residues. J was trimmed by 4 bases and V by 0 bases; bases with no gene match: 5. In germline, CDR1 is SGHTA, CDR2 FQGNSA. CDR3 DNA sequence: TGTGCCAGCAGCTTAGCGACAGGGTCGGGCACTGAAGCTTTCTTT. Protein: CASSLATGSGTEAFF.